Below, 3 T cell receptor beta chains from the same sample are listed, as sequenced in a study of graft-versus-host responses after intestinal transplantation. Only in-frame clones appear in the TCRdb table, and some are missing; sequencing was by immunoSEQ multiplex PCR. The table shows under 30,000 clones, with around 94% occurring only once. The source was PBMCs, collected roughly 30 days after intestinal transplant. The receptors were gathered from a human patient who received an intestinal transplant, so some T cells may come from the graft donor.

The chain employs TRBV4-3 and TRBJ1-1; 9 positions agree with TRBD1. This CDR3 spans 17 amino acids. CDR1 and CDR2 (germline): LGHNA, YSLEER. With V trimmed by 0 bases and J by 4 bases, 9 bases remained unmatched. The CDR3 is CASSQDFRGTGSTEAFF. Written as DNA, the CDR3 is TGCGCCAGCAGCCAAGATTTCCGGGGGACAGGGAGCACTGAAGCTTTCTTT.

The J gene is TRBJ2-2, the V gene TRBV19, with D possibly matching TRBD1 (6 bases). The germline gives CDR1 LNHDA, CDR2 SQIVND (reference sequence). V was cut by 6 bases and J by 3 bases, with 14 bases left in between. This CDR3 region has 15 residues. The CDR3: CASSWGHMDTGELFF. The CDR3 nucleotides are TGTGCCAGTAGCTGGGGGCACATGGACACCGGGGAGCTGTTTTTT.

This chain uses TRBV2 with TRBJ2-7; 8 nucleotides line up with TRBD1. The J segment lost 6 bases and the V segment lost 7 bases, leaving 14 bases of the junction unmatched. This CDR3 region has 15 residues. The germline CDR1 and CDR2 sequences are SNHLY and FYNNEI. CDR3 in amino acids: CASNIPGSGGGEQYF. CDR3 in DNA: TGTGCCAGCAATATACCGGGCTCAGGGGGCGGCGAGCAGTACTTC.